The T cell receptor (beta chain) described here comes from a study of blood T cell repertoires in COVID-19. Overall study context: Sources were T cells, B-cell-depleted T cells, or PBMCs; the material itself was cDNA or gDNA.

Cohort 3 recovered donors had two negative PCRs, clearance, or symptom resolution. Only in-frame clones appear in the TCRdb table, and some are missing; sequencing was by immunoSEQ multiplex PCR. The sample carries about 150,000 clones, about 80% recorded once. V was shortened by 6 bases and J by 3 bases, with 12 bases between the two germline ends. From germline, CDR1 is MNHEY and CDR2 SVGEGT. This CDR3 has 14 amino acids. The source of this sequence is a man between 50 and 59 years old who had recovered from COVID-19. The gene calls are TRBV6-2 or TRBV6-3 and TRBJ1-3; D is undetermined. Sequencing was carried out using PBMCs or T cells enriched from blood (not recorded which). The CDR3 reads CASSKAGSGNTIYF. CDR3 DNA sequence: TGTGCCAGCAGCAAAGCGGGGAGTGGAAACACCATATATTTT.